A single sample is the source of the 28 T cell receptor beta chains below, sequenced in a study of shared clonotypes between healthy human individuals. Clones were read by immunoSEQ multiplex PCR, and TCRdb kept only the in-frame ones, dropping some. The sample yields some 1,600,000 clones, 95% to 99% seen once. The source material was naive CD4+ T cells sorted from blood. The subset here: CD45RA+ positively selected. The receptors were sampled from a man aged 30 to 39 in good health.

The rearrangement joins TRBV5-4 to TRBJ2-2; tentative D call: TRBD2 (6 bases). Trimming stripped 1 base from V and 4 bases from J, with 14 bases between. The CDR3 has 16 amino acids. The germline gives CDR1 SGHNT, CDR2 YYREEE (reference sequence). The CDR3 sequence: CASSLKTGAGTGELFF. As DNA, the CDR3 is TGTGCCAGCAGCTTGAAGACGGGAGCCGGCACCGGGGAGCTGTTTTTT. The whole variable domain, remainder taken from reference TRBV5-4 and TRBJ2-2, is ETGVTQSPTHLIKTRGQQVTLRCSSQSGHNTVSWYQQALGQGPQFIFQYYREEENGRGNFPPRFSGLQFPNYSSELNVNALELDDSALYLCASSLKTGAGTGELFFGEGSRLTVL.

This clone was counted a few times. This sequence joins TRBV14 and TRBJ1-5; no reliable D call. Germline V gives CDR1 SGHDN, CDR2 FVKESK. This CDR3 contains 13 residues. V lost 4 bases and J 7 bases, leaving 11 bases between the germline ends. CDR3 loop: CASSLGLGQPQHF. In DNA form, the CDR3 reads TGTGCCAGCAGCCTCGGGCTCGGGCAGCCCCAGCATTTT.

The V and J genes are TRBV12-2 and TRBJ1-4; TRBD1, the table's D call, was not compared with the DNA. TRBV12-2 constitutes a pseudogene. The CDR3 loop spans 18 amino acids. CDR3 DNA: TGTGCAAGTCGCTTAGCGGCACAGGGGGAGTTCAGAGGTGAAAAACTGTTTTTT. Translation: CASRLAAQGEFRGEKLFF.

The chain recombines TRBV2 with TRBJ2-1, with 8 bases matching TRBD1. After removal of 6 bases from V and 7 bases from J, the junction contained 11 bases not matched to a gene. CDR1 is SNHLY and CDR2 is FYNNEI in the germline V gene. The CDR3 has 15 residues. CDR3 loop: CASSFDRGPPNEQFF. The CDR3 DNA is TGTGCCAGCAGCTTCGACAGGGGACCCCCAAATGAGCAGTTCTTC.

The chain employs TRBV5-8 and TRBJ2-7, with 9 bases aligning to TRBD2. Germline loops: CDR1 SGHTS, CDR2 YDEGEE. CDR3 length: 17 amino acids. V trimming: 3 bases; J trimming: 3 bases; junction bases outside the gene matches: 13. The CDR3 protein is CASSSTPLAGSFYEQYF. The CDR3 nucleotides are TGTGCCAGCAGCTCCACCCCGCTAGCGGGATCTTTCTACGAGCAGTACTTC.

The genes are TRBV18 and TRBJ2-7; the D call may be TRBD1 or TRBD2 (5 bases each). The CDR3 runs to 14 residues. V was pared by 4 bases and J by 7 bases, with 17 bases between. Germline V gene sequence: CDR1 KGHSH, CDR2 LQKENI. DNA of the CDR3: TGTGCCAGCTCACTCCCGGGACCGTCATTAGAGCAGTACTTC. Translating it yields CASSLPGPSLEQYF.

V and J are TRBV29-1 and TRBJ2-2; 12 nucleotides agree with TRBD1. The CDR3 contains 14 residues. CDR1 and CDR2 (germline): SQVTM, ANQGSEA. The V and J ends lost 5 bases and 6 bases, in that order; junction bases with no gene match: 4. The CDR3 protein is CSVWDRGRSGELFF. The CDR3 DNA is TGCAGCGTTTGGGACAGGGGGCGATCCGGGGAGCTGTTTTTT.

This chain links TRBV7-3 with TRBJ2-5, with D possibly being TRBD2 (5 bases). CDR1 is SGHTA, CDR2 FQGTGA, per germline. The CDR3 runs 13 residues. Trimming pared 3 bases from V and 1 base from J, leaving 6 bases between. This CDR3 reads CASSFGVQETQYF. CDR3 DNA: TGTGCCAGCAGCTTCGGGGTCCAAGAGACCCAGTACTTC.

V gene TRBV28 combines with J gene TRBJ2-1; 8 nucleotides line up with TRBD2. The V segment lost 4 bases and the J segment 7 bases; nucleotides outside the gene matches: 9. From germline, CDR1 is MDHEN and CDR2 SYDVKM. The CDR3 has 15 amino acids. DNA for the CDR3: TGTGCCAGCAGTTCGGGACTAGATCCTCGGAATGAGCAGTTCTTC. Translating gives CASSSGLDPRNEQFF.

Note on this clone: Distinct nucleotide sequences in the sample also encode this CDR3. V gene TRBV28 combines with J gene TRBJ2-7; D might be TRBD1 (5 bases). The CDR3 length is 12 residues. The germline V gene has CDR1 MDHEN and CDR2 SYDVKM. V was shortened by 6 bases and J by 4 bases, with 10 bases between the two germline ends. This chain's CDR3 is CASSSDSYEQYF. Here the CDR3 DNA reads TGTGCCAGCAGCTCCGACAGTTACGAGCAGTACTTC.

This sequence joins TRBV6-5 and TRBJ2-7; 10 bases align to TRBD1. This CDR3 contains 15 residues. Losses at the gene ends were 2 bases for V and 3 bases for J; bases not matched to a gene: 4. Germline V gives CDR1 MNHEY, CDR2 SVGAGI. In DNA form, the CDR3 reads TGTGCCAGCAGTTACACAGGGACAGGGGACTACGAGCAGTACTTC. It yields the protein CASSYTGTGDYEQYF.

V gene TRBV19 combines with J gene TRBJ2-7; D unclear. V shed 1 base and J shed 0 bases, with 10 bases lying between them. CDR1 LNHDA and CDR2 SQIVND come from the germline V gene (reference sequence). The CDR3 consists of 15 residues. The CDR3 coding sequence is TGTGCCAGTAGTATAGTCGGAGACCTCTCCTACGAGCAGTACTTC. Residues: CASSIVGDLSYEQYF. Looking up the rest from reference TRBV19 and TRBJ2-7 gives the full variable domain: DGGITQSPKYLFRKEGQNVTLSCEQNLNHDAMYWYRQDPGQGLRLIYYSQIVNDFQKGDIAEGYSVSREKKESFPLTVTSAQKNPTAFYLCASSIVGDLSYEQYFGPGTRLTVT.

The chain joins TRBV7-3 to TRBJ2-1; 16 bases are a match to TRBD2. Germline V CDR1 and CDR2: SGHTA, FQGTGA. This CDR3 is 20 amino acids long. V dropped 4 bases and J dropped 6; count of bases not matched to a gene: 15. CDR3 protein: CASSSGLGGTSGRVGNEQFF. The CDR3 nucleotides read TGTGCCAGCAGCTCGGGCCTTGGAGGGACTAGCGGGAGGGTGGGCAATGAGCAGTTCTTC.

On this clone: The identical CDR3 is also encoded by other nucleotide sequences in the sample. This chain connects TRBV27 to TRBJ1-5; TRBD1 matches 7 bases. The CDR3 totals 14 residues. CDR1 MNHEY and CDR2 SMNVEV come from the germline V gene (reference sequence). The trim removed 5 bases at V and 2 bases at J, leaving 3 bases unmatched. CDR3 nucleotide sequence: TGTGCCAGCAGTCTCAGGGGGGGCAATCAGCCCCAGCATTTT. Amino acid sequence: CASSLRGGNQPQHF.

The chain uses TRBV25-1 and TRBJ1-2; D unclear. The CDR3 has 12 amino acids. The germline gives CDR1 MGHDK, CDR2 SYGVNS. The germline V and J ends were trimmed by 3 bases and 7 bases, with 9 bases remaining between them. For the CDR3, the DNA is TGTGCCAGCAGTGACTTTGGGCTTGGCTACACCTTC. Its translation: CASSDFGLGYTF.

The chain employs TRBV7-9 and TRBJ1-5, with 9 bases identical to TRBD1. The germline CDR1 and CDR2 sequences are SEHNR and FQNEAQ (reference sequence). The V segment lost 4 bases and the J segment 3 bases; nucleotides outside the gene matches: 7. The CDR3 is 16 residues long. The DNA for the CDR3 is TGTGCCAGCAGCTCCGGAAGGACAGGGGACAATCAGCCCCAGCATTTT. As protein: CASSSGRTGDNQPQHF.

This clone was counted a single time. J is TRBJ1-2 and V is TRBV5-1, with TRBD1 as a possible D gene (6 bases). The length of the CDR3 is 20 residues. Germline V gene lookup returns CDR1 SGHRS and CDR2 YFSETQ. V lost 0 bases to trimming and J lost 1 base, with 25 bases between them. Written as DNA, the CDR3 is TGCGCCAGCAGCTTGGTATTATTTCGGGGACATAACTTGTTTAACTATGGCTACACCTTC. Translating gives CASSLVLFRGHNLFNYGYTF.

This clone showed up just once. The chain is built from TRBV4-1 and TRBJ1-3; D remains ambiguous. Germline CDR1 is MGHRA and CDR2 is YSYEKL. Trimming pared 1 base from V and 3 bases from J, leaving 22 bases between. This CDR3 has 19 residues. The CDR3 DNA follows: TGCGCCAGCAGCCAAGGTCCTCCCGGGCCCGGAGGAGATGGAAACACCATATATTTT. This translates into CASSQGPPGPGGDGNTIYF.

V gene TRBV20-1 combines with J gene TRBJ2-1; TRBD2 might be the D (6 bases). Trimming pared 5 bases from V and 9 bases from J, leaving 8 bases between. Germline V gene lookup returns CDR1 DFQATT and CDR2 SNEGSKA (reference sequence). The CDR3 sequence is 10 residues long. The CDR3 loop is CSAGRFEQFF. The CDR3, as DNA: TGCAGTGCTGGGAGGTTTGAGCAGTTCTTC.

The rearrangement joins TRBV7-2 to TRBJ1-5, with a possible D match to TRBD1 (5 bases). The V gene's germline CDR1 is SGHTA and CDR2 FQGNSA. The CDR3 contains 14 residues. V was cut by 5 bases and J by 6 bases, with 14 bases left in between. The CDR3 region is CASSPGGSGQPQHF. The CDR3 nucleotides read TGTGCCAGCAGCCCCGGGGGGTCCGGTCAGCCCCAGCATTTT.

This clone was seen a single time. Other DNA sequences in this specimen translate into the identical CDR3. Written as DNA, the CDR3 is TGTGCCAGCAGCGTTCTAGCGGGAGGCACAGATACGCAGTATTTT. Its protein is CASSVLAGGTDTQYF. The chain carries TRBV9 and TRBJ2-3; 10 nucleotides match TRBD2. CDR3 length: 15 residues. The V gene's germline CDR1 is SGDLS and CDR2 YYNGEE. Losses at the gene ends were 2 bases for V and 1 base for J; bases not matched to a gene: 1.

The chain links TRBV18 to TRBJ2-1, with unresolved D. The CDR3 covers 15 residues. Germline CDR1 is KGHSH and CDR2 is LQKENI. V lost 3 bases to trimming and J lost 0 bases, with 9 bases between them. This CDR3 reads CASSPLDGSYNEQFF. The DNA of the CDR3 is TGTGCCAGCTCACCTTTGGATGGCTCCTACAATGAGCAGTTCTTC.

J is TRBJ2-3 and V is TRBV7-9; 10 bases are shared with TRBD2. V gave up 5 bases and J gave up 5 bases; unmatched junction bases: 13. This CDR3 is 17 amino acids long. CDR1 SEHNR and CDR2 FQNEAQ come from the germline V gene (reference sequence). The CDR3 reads CASSRPQSGRDQDTQYF. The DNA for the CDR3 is TGTGCCAGCAGCCGACCACAGAGCGGGAGGGACCAAGATACGCAGTATTTT.

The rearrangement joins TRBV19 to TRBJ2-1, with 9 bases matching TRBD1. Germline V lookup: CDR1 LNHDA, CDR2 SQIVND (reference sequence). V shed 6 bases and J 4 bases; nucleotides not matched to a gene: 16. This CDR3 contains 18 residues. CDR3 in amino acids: CASRERRQGVEVYNEQFF. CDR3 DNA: TGTGCCAGTAGGGAGAGACGACAGGGGGTAGAGGTTTACAATGAGCAGTTCTTC.

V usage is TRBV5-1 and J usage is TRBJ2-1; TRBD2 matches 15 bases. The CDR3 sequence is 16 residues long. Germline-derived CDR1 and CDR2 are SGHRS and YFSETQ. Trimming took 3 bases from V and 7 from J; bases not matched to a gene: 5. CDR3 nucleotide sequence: TGCGCCAGCAGCTCCGGACTAGCGGGAGGGGCTAATGAGCAGTTCTTC. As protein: CASSSGLAGGANEQFF.

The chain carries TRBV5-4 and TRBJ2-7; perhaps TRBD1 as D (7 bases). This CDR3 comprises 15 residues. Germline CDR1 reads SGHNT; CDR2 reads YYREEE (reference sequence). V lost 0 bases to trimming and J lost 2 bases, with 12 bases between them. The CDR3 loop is CASSLGGDRPYEQYF. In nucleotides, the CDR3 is TGTGCCAGCAGCTTGGGGGGGGACAGACCCTACGAGCAGTACTTC. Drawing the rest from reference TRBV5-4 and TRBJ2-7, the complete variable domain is ETGVTQSPTHLIKTRGQQVTLRCSSQSGHNTVSWYQQALGQGPQFIFQYYREEENGRGNFPPRFSGLQFPNYSSELNVNALELDDSALYLCASSLGGDRPYEQYFGPGTRLTVT.

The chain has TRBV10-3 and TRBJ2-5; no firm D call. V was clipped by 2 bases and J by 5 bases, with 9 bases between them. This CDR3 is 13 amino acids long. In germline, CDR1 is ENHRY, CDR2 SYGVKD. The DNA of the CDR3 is TGTGCCATCAGTGAGAAATTGCGCGAGACCCAGTACTTC. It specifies CAISEKLRETQYF.

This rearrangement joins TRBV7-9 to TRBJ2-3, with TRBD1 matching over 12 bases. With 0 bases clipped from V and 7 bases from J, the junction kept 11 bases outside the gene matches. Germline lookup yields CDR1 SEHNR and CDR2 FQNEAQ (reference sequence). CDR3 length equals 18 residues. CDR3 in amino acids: CASSLAGNRDRGQYTQYF. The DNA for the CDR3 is TGTGCCAGCAGCTTAGCGGGGAACCGGGACAGGGGGCAATATACGCAGTATTTT.